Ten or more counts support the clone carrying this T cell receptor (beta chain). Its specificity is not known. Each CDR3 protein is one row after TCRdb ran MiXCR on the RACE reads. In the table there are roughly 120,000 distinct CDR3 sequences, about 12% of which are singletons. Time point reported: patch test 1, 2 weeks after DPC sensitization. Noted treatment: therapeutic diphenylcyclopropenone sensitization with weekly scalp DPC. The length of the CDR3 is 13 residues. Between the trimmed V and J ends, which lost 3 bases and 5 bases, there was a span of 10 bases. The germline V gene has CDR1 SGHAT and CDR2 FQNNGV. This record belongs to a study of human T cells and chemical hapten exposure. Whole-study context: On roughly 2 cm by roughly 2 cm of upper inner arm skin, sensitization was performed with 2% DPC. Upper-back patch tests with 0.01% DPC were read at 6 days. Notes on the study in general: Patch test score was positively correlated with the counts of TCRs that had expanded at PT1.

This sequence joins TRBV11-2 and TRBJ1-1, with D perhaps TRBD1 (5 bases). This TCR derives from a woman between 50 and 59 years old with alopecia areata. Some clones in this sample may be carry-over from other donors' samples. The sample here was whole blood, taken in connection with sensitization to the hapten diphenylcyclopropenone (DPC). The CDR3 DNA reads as TGTGCCAGCAGCTTGTGGGGCGGGACTGAAGCTTTCTTT. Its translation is CASSLWGGTEAFF.